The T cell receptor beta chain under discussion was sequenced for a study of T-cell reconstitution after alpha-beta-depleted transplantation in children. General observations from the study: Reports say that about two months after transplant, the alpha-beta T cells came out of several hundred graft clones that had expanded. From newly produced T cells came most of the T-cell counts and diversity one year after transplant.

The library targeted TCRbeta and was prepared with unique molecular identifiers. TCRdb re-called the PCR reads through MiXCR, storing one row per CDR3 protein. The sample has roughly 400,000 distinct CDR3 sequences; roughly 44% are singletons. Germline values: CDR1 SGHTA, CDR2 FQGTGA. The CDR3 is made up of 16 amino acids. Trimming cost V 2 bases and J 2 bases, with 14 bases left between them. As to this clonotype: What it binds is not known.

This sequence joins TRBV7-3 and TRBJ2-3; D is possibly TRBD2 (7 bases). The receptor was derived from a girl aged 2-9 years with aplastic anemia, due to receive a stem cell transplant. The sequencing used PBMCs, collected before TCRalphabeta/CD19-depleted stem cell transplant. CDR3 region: CASSLYSRGLTDTQYF. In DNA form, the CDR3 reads TGTGCCAGCAGCTTATACTCGCGGGGGCTCACAGATACGCAGTATTTT.